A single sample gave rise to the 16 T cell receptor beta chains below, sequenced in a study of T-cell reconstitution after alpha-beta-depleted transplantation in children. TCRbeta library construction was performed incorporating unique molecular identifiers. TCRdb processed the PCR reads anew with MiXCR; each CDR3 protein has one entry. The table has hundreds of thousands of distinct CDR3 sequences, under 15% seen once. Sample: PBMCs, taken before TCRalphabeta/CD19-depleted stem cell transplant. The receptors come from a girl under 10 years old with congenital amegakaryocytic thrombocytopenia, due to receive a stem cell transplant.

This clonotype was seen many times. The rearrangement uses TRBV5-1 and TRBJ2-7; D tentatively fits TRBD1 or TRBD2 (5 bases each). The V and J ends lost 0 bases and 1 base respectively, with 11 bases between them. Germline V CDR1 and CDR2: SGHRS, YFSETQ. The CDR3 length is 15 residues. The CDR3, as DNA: TGCGCCAGCAGCTTGGGGTCTGGGGGATCCTACGAGCAGTACTTC. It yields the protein CASSLGSGGSYEQYF.

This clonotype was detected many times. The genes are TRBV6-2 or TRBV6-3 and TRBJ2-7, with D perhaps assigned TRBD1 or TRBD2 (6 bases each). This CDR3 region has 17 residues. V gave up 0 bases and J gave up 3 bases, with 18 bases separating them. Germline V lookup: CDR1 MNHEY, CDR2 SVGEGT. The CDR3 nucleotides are TGTGCCAGCAGTTACTCGACGGCGGGGACATTTCACTACGAGCAGTACTTC. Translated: CASSYSTAGTFHYEQYF.

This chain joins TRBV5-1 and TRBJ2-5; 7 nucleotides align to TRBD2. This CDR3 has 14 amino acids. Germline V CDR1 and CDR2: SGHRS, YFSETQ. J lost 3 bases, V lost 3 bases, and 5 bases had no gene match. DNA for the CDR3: TGCGCCAGCAGCTGGGGCGGGAGAGAAGAGACCCAGTACTTC. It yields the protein CASSWGGREETQYF.

In nucleotides, the CDR3 is TGTGCCAGCAGCCTAGCCAGACCCGGGCCATCGGAAAAACTGTTTTTT. This sequence encodes CASSLARPGPSEKLFF. This chain uses TRBV4-2 with TRBJ1-4; D uncertain. Per germline, CDR1 LGHNA and CDR2 YNFKEQ. The CDR3 runs 16 residues. The ends were cut back, 4 bases at V and 8 bases at J, with 20 bases in the middle.

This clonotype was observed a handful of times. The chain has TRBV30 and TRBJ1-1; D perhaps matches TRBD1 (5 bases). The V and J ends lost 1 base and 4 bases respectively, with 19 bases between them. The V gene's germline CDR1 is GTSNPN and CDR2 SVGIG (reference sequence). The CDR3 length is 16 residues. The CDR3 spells CAWSAQGAGPGTEAFF. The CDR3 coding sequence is TGTGCCTGGAGTGCGCAGGGTGCTGGTCCTGGCACTGAAGCTTTCTTT.

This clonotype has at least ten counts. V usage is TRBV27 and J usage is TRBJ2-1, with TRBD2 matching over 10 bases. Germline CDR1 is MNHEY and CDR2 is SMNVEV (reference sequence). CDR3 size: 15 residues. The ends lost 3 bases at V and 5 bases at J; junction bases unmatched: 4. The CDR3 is CASSFWTSGDNEQFF. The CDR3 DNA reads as TGTGCCAGCAGTTTCTGGACTAGCGGTGACAATGAGCAGTTCTTC.

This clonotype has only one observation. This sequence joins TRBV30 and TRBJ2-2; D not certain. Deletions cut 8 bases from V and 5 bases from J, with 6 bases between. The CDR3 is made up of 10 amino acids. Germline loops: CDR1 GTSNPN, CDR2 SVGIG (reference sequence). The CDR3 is CATDTGELFF. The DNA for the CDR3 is TGTGCCACGGATACCGGGGAGCTGTTTTTT.

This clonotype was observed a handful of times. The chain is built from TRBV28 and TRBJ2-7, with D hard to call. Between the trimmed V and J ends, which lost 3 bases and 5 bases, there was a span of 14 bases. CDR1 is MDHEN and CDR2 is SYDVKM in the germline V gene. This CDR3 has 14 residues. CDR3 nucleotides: TGTGCCAGCAGTTTTTTCCGTGGGGTTCACGAGCAGTACTTC. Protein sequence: CASSFFRGVHEQYF.

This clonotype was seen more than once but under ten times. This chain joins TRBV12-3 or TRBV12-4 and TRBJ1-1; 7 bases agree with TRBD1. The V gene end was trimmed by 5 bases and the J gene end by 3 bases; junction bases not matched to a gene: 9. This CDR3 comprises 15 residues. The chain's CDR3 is CASSPMGTVDTEAFF. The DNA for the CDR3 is TGTGCCAGCAGTCCTATGGGGACAGTGGACACTGAAGCTTTCTTT.

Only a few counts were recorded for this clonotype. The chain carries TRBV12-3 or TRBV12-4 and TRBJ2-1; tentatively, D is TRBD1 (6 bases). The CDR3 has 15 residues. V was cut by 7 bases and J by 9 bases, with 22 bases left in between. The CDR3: CASTRNRDPPFEQFF. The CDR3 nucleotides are TGTGCCAGCACCCGAAACAGGGATCCTCCTTTTGAGCAGTTCTTC.

CDR3 sequence reads: CSARRGLWGEEKLFF. The CDR3 nucleotides are TGCAGTGCTAGAAGGGGACTTTGGGGCGAGGAAAAACTGTTTTTT. The V and J genes are TRBV20-1 and TRBJ1-4, with D perhaps TRBD1 (5 bases). The V end lost 2 bases, the J end lost 8 bases, and 18 bases lay between the germline ends. There are 15 residues in the CDR3. Germline CDR1 reads DFQATT; CDR2 reads SNEGSKA (reference sequence).

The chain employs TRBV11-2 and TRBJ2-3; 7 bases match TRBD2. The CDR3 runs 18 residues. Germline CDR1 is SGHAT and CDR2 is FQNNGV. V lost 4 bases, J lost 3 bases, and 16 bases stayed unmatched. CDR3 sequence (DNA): TGTGCCAGCAGCTCATGGGGCGGGGGATGGATGGTGACAGATACGCAGTATTTT. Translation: CASSSWGGGWMVTDTQYF.

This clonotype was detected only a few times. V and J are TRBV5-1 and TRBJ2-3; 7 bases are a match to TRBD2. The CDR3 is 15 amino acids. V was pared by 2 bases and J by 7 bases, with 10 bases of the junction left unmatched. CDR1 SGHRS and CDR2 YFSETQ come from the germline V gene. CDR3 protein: CASSLKRDVWNTQYF. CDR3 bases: TGCGCCAGCAGCTTAAAGCGGGACGTGTGGAATACGCAGTATTTT.

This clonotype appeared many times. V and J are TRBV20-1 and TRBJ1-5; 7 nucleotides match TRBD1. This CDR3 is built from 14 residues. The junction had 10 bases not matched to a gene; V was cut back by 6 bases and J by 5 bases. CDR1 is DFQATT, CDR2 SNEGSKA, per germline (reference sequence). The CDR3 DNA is TGCAGTGCCGTGATCAGACAGGGTGATCAGCCCCAGCATTTT. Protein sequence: CSAVIRQGDQPQHF.

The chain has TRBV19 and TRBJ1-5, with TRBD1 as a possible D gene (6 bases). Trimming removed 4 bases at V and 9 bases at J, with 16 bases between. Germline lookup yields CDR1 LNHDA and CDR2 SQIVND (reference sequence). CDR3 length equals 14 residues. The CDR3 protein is CASSKRQDPGPQHF. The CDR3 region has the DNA TGTGCCAGTAGTAAACGACAGGACCCTGGGCCCCAGCATTTT.

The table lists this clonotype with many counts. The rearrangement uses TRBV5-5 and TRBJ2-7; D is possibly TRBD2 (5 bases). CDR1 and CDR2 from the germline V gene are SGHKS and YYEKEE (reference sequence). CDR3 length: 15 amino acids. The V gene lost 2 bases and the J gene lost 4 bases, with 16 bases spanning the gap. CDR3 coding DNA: TGTGCCAGCAGCTTTTACCTCTCAACGGGATACGAGCAGTACTTC. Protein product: CASSFYLSTGYEQYF. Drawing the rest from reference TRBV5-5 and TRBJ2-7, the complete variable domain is DAGVTQSPTHLIKTRGQQVTLRCSPISGHKSVSWYQQVLGQGPQFIFQYYEKEERGRGNFPDRFSARQFPNYSSELNVNALLLGDSALYLCASSFYLSTGYEQYFGPGTRLTVT.